The 20 T cell receptor beta chains in this list originate from one sample, sequenced in a study of blood T cell repertoires in COVID-19. Clones were sequenced by immunoSEQ multiplex PCR, and TCRdb holds only the in-frame ones, with some missing. The sample has 240,000 or so clones, just under 85% seen once; the top ten hold over 8%. The specimen was peripheral blood. These receptors were collected from an elderly woman with acute or convalescent COVID-19.

The V gene is TRBV19, the J gene TRBJ2-2; possibly TRBD1 for D (6 bases). Trimming stripped 7 bases from V and 3 bases from J, with 12 bases between. Germline V lookup: CDR1 LNHDA, CDR2 SQIVND (reference sequence). This CDR3 has 14 amino acids. This chain's CDR3 is CASIRGFDTGELFF. The CDR3, as DNA: TGTGCCAGTATAAGGGGGTTTGACACCGGGGAGCTGTTTTTT. Full variable domain (outside the CDR3, taken from reference TRBV19 and TRBJ2-2): DGGITQSPKYLFRKEGQNVTLSCEQNLNHDAMYWYRQDPGQGLRLIYYSQIVNDFQKGDIAEGYSVSREKKESFPLTVTSAQKNPTAFYLCASIRGFDTGELFFGEGSRLTVL.

V and J are TRBV7-2 and TRBJ1-6, with a tentative D call TRBD1 (5 bases). V lost 1 base to trimming and J lost 8 bases, with 9 bases between them. Germline CDR1 reads SGHTA; CDR2 reads FQGNSA. This CDR3 comprises 14 residues. CDR3 in DNA: TGTGCCAGCAGCTTAGGCAGGGTTGATTCACCCCTCCACTTT. Its protein product is CASSLGRVDSPLHF.

The genes are TRBV7-9 and TRBJ1-4; 7 nucleotides match TRBD1. The V gene's germline CDR1 is SEHNR and CDR2 FQNEAQ (reference sequence). After removal of 4 bases from V and 7 bases from J, the junction contained 9 bases not matched to a gene. The length of the CDR3 is 15 residues. The CDR3 nucleotides are TGTGCCAGCAGCTGGGCAACAGGGGATAGTGAAAAACTGTTTTTT. This gives the protein CASSWATGDSEKLFF.

The chain combines TRBV5-1 with TRBJ1-2; D possibly corresponds to TRBD1 (5 bases). CDR3 length: 15 residues. Looked up from germline, CDR1 is SGHRS and CDR2 is YFSETQ. The V end lost 0 bases, the J end lost 3 bases, and 12 bases lay between the germline ends. The CDR3 loop is CASSLGRVSDYGYTF. CDR3 bases: TGCGCCAGCAGCTTGGGCAGGGTTTCAGACTATGGCTACACCTTC.

J is TRBJ2-7 and V is TRBV11-2; a weak D match, TRBD2 (6 bases). CDR1 and CDR2 from the germline V gene are SGHAT and FQNNGV. The CDR3 extends over 14 amino acids. V lost 7 bases and J lost 2, with 15 bases in between. The CDR3 sequence is CASTRQGGPYEQYF. For the CDR3, the DNA is TGTGCCAGCACAAGGCAGGGAGGCCCCTACGAGCAGTACTTC.

The chain couples TRBV7-3 to TRBJ1-2; 7 bases agree with TRBD1. After removal of 5 bases from V and 3 bases from J, the junction contained 9 bases not matched to a gene. The CDR3 runs 15 residues. Germline CDR1 reads SGHTA; CDR2 reads FQGTGA. The CDR3 sequence: CASSPRTGGDYGYTF. CDR3 nucleotide sequence: TGTGCCAGCAGCCCAAGGACAGGTGGGGACTATGGCTACACCTTC.

This chain uses TRBV28 with TRBJ1-3, with 8 bases identical to TRBD1. The CDR3 extends over 17 amino acids. Trimming at V came to 4 bases and at J to 0 bases, leaving 8 bases not matched to a gene. The germline CDR1 and CDR2 sequences are MDHEN and SYDVKM. The CDR3 protein is CASSSIGQGNSGNTIYF. The CDR3 DNA sequence: TGTGCCAGCAGTTCGATCGGACAGGGAAACTCTGGAAACACCATATATTTT.

V is TRBV7-8 and J is TRBJ2-5; D is possibly TRBD1 (6 bases). This CDR3 is 12 amino acids long. Trimming removed 5 bases at V and 5 bases at J, with 9 bases between. Germline lookup yields CDR1 SGHVS and CDR2 FQNEAQ. As DNA, the CDR3 is TGTGCCAGCAGCGGCCAGGGGGAGACCCAGTACTTC. Translation gives CASSGQGETQYF.

This clone was found many times. The genes are TRBV29-1 and TRBJ1-1, with 11 bases matching TRBD1. Trimming at V came to 3 bases and at J to 7 bases, leaving 4 bases not matched to a gene. Germline CDR1 reads SQVTM; CDR2 reads ANQGSEA. This CDR3 is 13 amino acids long. This CDR3 is CSVDRDRGFEAFF. The DNA of the CDR3 is TGCAGCGTTGATCGGGACAGGGGGTTTGAAGCTTTCTTT. The variable domain in full, completed from reference TRBV29-1 and TRBJ1-1, reads SAVISQKPSRDICQRGTSLTIQCQVDSQVTMMFWYRQQPGQSLTLIATANQGSEATYESGFVIDKFPISRPNLTFSTLTVSNMSPEDSSIYLCSVDRDRGFEAFFGQGTRLTVV.

V usage is TRBV18 and J usage is TRBJ1-4; possibly TRBD1 for D (6 bases). CDR1 and CDR2 (germline): KGHSH, LQKENI. V lost 2 bases and J 8 bases, leaving 12 bases between the germline ends. This CDR3 spans 14 amino acids. The CDR3 region has the DNA TGTGCCAGCTCACCAAGGGCCCAGGGGGAAAAACTGTTTTTT. It yields the protein CASSPRAQGEKLFF.

The rearrangement links TRBV27 to TRBJ1-1; D is ambiguous. This CDR3 has 14 amino acids. Between the trimmed V and J ends, which lost 5 bases and 4 bases, there was a span of 14 bases. Germline CDR1 and CDR2: MNHEY and SMNVEV (reference sequence). CDR3 amino acids: CASSPRPGSTEAFF. The CDR3 DNA reads TGTGCCAGCAGTCCCCGTCCGGGGAGCACTGAAGCTTTCTTT.

The chain uses TRBV6-5 and TRBJ2-7; D is undetermined. The CDR3 consists of 12 residues. Trimming removed 6 bases from V and 3 bases from J, with 9 bases in between. CDR1 is MNHEY and CDR2 is SVGAGI in the germline V gene. Here the CDR3 DNA reads TGTGCCAGCAGGGCCAGACTCTACGAGCAGTACTTC. Encoded protein: CASRARLYEQYF.

V and J are TRBV13 and TRBJ1-3; D uncertain. The CDR3 is made up of 15 amino acids. Germline V gene data show CDR1 as PRHDT and CDR2 as FYEKMQ (reference sequence). Trimming removed 4 bases from V and 0 bases from J, with 10 bases in between. The CDR3 DNA is TGTGCCAGCAGCTCCCGTCTTAGCTCTGGAAACACCATATATTTT. Amino acid sequence: CASSSRLSSGNTIYF.

The V gene is TRBV30, the J gene TRBJ2-5, with D perhaps TRBD1 (6 bases). The CDR3 length is 15 residues. V was shortened by 3 bases and J by 2 bases, with 16 bases between the two germline ends. Germline lookup yields CDR1 GTSNPN and CDR2 SVGIG (reference sequence). CDR3 DNA sequence: TGTGCCTGGAGATGGGGACACGGGGATCAAGAGACCCAGTACTTC. It codes for CAWRWGHGDQETQYF.

This clone was observed once. The gene calls are TRBV14 and TRBJ1-6; no clear D. The CDR3 spans 18 residues. Per germline, CDR1 SGHDN and CDR2 FVKESK. The ends were cut back, 3 bases at V and 2 bases at J, with 17 bases in the middle. The CDR3 here is CASSHPRGEGTYNSPLHF. In DNA form, the CDR3 reads TGTGCCAGCAGCCACCCCCGCGGGGAGGGCACCTATAATTCACCCCTCCACTTT.

The chain joins TRBV10-3 to TRBJ2-1; TRBD1 is a possible D gene (5 bases). Trimming stripped 3 bases from V and 0 bases from J, with 12 bases between. Per the germline V gene, CDR1 is ENHRY and CDR2 is SYGVKD. The CDR3 consists of 16 residues. Written as DNA, the CDR3 is TGTGCCATCAGTGATCGGACACCGAGCTCCTACAATGAGCAGTTCTTC. It codes for CAISDRTPSSYNEQFF.

The chain carries TRBV9 and TRBJ2-5, with 7 bases fitting TRBD2. The CDR3 is 14 residues long. Germline V gene sequence: CDR1 SGDLS, CDR2 YYNGEE. The trim removed 0 bases at V and 4 bases at J, leaving 3 bases unmatched. The CDR3: CASSVGGGRETQYF. Here the CDR3 DNA reads TGTGCCAGCAGCGTAGGGGGCGGGAGAGAGACCCAGTACTTC. The full variable domain, its missing parts supplied by reference TRBV9 and TRBJ2-5, is DSGVTQTPKHLITATGQRVTLRCSPRSGDLSVYWYQQSLDQGLQFLIQYYNGEERAKGNILERFSAQQFPDLHSELNLSSLELGDSALYFCASSVGGGRETQYFGPGTRLLVL.

The V call is TRBV5-5, the J call TRBJ1-2, with TRBD1 matching over 7 bases. The CDR3 has 15 residues. V trimming: 1 base; J trimming: 4 bases; junction bases outside the gene matches: 7. Germline CDR1 is SGHKS and CDR2 is YYEKEE (reference sequence). DNA of the CDR3: TGTGCCAGCAGCTTGACAGGGGAAATAAGCTATGGCTACACCTTC. Protein sequence: CASSLTGEISYGYTF.

The rearrangement joins TRBV19 to TRBJ1-5; D ambiguous. Trimming took 5 bases from V and 2 from J, leaving 16 bases between them. The germline CDR1 and CDR2 sequences are LNHDA and SQIVND (reference sequence). There are 16 residues in the CDR3. This CDR3 reads CASSPGSGMGNQPQHF. The CDR3 DNA sequence: TGTGCCAGTAGTCCCGGGTCGGGGATGGGCAATCAGCCCCAGCATTTT.

The J gene is TRBJ2-3, the V gene TRBV11-2; D ambiguous. Trimming removed 4 bases at V and 6 bases at J, with 11 bases between. The length of the CDR3 is 13 residues. CDR1 SGHAT and CDR2 FQNNGV come from the germline V gene. The CDR3, as DNA: TGTGCCAGCAGCTCCGTTCGGCGGGATACGCAGTATTTT. This codes for CASSSVRRDTQYF.